This TCR beta chain was retrieved from a study of blood T cell repertoires in COVID-19. Whole-study context: PBMCs, B-cell-depleted T cells, or T cells provided the cDNA or gDNA that made up the material.

The method was immunoSEQ multiplex PCR; TCRdb's version includes in-frame clones alone and lacks a portion of them. Here the sample spans over 150,000 clones, approximately 90% being singletons. CDR1 SQVTM and CDR2 ANQGSEA come from the germline V gene. CDR3 length: 12 residues. Germline trimming cut 4 bases from V and 7 bases from J; bases unmatched to any gene: 2. Sequencing input: peripheral blood. The receptor was derived from a man younger than 35 with COVID-19, enrolled during active disease. The V and J genes are TRBV29-1 and TRBJ2-1, with 9 positions matching TRBD1. The CDR3 DNA follows: TGCAGCGTTGCCGGGACAGGGAATGAGCAGTTCTTC. Translation gives CSVAGTGNEQFF.